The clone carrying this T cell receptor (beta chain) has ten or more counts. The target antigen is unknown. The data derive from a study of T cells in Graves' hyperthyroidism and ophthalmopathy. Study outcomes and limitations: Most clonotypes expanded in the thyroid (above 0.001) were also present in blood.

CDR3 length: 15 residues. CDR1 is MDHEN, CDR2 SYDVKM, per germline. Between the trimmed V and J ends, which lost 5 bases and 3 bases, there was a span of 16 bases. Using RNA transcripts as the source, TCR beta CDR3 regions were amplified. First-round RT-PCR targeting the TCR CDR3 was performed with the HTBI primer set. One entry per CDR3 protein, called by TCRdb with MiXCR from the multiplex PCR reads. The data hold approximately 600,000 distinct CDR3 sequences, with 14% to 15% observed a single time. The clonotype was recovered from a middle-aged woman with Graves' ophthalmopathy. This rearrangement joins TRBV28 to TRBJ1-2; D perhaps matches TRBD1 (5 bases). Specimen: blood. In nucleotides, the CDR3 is TGTGCCAGCAGTCCCCCGTTGGGGGGGGACTATGGCTACACCTTC. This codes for CASSPPLGGDYGYTF.